Listed below are T cell receptor beta chains from one sample, sequenced in a study of T-cell memory formation after mild COVID-19. TCRdb recomputed calls from the 5' RACE reads with MiXCR, one row per CDR3 protein. The sample lists under 400,000 distinct CDR3 sequences; under 25% were seen once. Sequencing was done on a sample of PBMCs or a T cell subset sorted from them (not recorded which). Receptors originate from an adult woman who had mild COVID-19 (a few samples of this study predate the infection). Cell type and time point are not known. CDR3s include the opening cysteine and the closing phenylalanine or tryptophan. Fields, in order: D gene, V gene, clone size, CDR3 length, J gene, CDR3 DNA, CDR3 protein. The D gene is left open where the match is weak. Size values are once, few and many counts, or a class for expanded clones, and some rows have none.

D gene: -
V gene: TRBV20-1
clone size: -
CDR3 length: 15
J gene: TRBJ1-5
CDR3 DNA: TGCAGTGCTAGCTGGGGGCGTCGGGGCAATCAGCCCCAGCATTTT
CDR3 protein: CSASWGRRGNQPQHF

D gene: -
V gene: TRBV5-4
clone size: few
CDR3 length: 15
J gene: TRBJ2-2
CDR3 DNA: TGTGCCAGCAGCTACCGGGACATAGGCACCGGGGAGCTGTTTTTT
CDR3 protein: CASSYRDIGTGELFF

D gene: -
V gene: TRBV7-9
clone size: -
CDR3 length: 13
J gene: TRBJ2-2
CDR3 DNA: TGTGCCAGCAGCTTACATTTATCCGGGGAGCTGTTTTTT
CDR3 protein: CASSLHLSGELFF

D gene: -
V gene: TRBV18
clone size: many
CDR3 length: 15
J gene: TRBJ2-5
CDR3 DNA: TGTGCCAGCTCACCCATCGGGACGGGGCAAGAGACCCAGTACTTC
CDR3 protein: CASSPIGTGQETQYF

D gene: -
V gene: TRBV24-1
clone size: few
CDR3 length: 16
J gene: TRBJ2-1
CDR3 DNA: TGTGCCACCAGTGCACGGAGGGGGAGGGCTAAAAATGAGCAGTTCTTC
CDR3 protein: CATSARRGRAKNEQFF

D gene: -
V gene: TRBV7-8
clone size: few
CDR3 length: 13
J gene: TRBJ2-2
CDR3 DNA: TGTGCCAGCAGCTTATGGGGCACCGGGGAGCTGTTTTTT
CDR3 protein: CASSLWGTGELFF

D gene: -
V gene: TRBV4-3
clone size: -
CDR3 length: 13
J gene: TRBJ2-2
CDR3 DNA: TGCGCCAGCAGCCCGCTGCTCGGTAGGGAGCTGTTTTTT
CDR3 protein: CASSPLLGRELFF

D gene: TRBD2
V gene: TRBV29-1
clone size: few
CDR3 length: 13
J gene: TRBJ2-3
CDR3 DNA: TGCAGCGTCGGACTAGCGGGACCAGATACGCAGTATTTT
CDR3 protein: CSVGLAGPDTQYF

D gene: TRBD2
V gene: TRBV12-3/TRBV12-4
clone size: -
CDR3 length: 16
J gene: TRBJ2-2
CDR3 DNA: TGTGCCAGCAGTTTGCTAGCGGGGGGGCCTGCCGGGGAGCTGTTTTTT
CDR3 protein: CASSLLAGGPAGELFF

D gene: -
V gene: TRBV6-5
clone size: many
CDR3 length: 12
J gene: TRBJ2-2
CDR3 DNA: TGTGCCAGCAGGAGAAACACCGGGGAGCTGTTTTTT
CDR3 protein: CASRRNTGELFF

D gene: TRBD1
V gene: TRBV27
clone size: -
CDR3 length: 14
J gene: TRBJ1-5
CDR3 DNA: TGTGCCAGCGGCAGGACAGGGCACAATCAGCCCCAGCATTTT
CDR3 protein: CASGRTGHNQPQHF

D gene: -
V gene: TRBV9
clone size: few
CDR3 length: 14
J gene: TRBJ1-2
CDR3 DNA: TGTGCCAGCAGCGGTGAAGGGCCCTGGGATGGCTACACCTTC
CDR3 protein: CASSGEGPWDGYTF

D gene: -
V gene: TRBV5-1
clone size: few
CDR3 length: 19
J gene: TRBJ2-6
CDR3 DNA: TGCGCCAGCAGCTTCCCGAATACTTCACCAACGGGGGGGGCCAACGTCCTGACTTTC
CDR3 protein: CASSFPNTSPTGGANVLTF

D gene: -
V gene: TRBV3-1
clone size: few
CDR3 length: 16
J gene: TRBJ1-1
CDR3 DNA: TGTGCCAGCAGCCAAGAACGGCAGGGTGGAGTATCTGAAGCTTTCTTT
CDR3 protein: CASSQERQGGVSEAFF

D gene: TRBD2
V gene: TRBV4-1
clone size: few
CDR3 length: 18
J gene: TRBJ2-4
CDR3 DNA: TGCGCCAGCAGCCCGGGACTAGCGGGGGCGATAGCCAAAAACATTCAGTACTTC
CDR3 protein: CASSPGLAGAIAKNIQYF

D gene: TRBD1
V gene: TRBV12-3/TRBV12-4
clone size: -
CDR3 length: 12
J gene: TRBJ1-1
CDR3 DNA: TGTGCCAGCAGTTTTATTGTACAGGGGTGTTTCTTT
CDR3 protein: CASSFIVQGCFF

D gene: -
V gene: TRBV29-1
clone size: few
CDR3 length: 14
J gene: TRBJ1-1
CDR3 DNA: TGCAGCGTTGCGTCCGGGACATGGAACACTGAAGCTTTCTTT
CDR3 protein: CSVASGTWNTEAFF

D gene: TRBD2
V gene: TRBV5-5
clone size: few
CDR3 length: 15
J gene: TRBJ2-1
CDR3 DNA: TGTGCCAGCAGCCCCTTAGCGGGAGCGATGAATGAGCAGTTCTTC
CDR3 protein: CASSPLAGAMNEQFF

D gene: -
V gene: TRBV7-3
clone size: few
CDR3 length: 13
J gene: TRBJ1-1
CDR3 DNA: TGTGCCAGCAGCTCCCACGGGACGGCTGAAGCTTTCTTT
CDR3 protein: CASSSHGTAEAFF

D gene: -
V gene: TRBV5-6
clone size: -
CDR3 length: 12
J gene: TRBJ2-7
CDR3 DNA: TGTGCCAGCACCCTGGTCGGCTACGAGCAGTACTTC
CDR3 protein: CASTLVGYEQYF

D gene: TRBD2
V gene: TRBV12-3/TRBV12-4
clone size: -
CDR3 length: 16
J gene: TRBJ2-3
CDR3 DNA: TGTGCCAGCAGGGAACGGGGGGGCTGGAGCACAGATACGCAGTATTTT
CDR3 protein: CASRERGGWSTDTQYF

D gene: -
V gene: TRBV7-6
clone size: few
CDR3 length: 15
J gene: TRBJ2-5
CDR3 DNA: TGTGCCAGCAGCGCATCCAGTGGGCTCCAAGAGACCCAGTACTTC
CDR3 protein: CASSASSGLQETQYF

D gene: -
V gene: TRBV30
clone size: few
CDR3 length: 17
J gene: TRBJ1-5
CDR3 DNA: TGTGCCTGGAGCCCCGCGATACCGGGACTCCAGGATCAGCCCCAGCATTTT
CDR3 protein: CAWSPAIPGLQDQPQHF

D gene: TRBD2
V gene: TRBV20-1
clone size: -
CDR3 length: 15
J gene: TRBJ2-1
CDR3 DNA: TGCAGTGTCGCGGGCACTAGCGGGATTGGCAATGAGCAGTTCTTC
CDR3 protein: CSVAGTSGIGNEQFF

D gene: TRBD2
V gene: TRBV27
clone size: -
CDR3 length: 16
J gene: TRBJ2-1
CDR3 DNA: TGTGCCAGCAGTGCCCCCGGGACTAGCGGGAGTGATGAGCAGTTCTTC
CDR3 protein: CASSAPGTSGSDEQFF

D gene: -
V gene: TRBV6-6
clone size: few
CDR3 length: 14
J gene: TRBJ2-3
CDR3 DNA: TGTGCCAGCAGTTACTCGGCCCGGGTCGGTACGCAGTATTTT
CDR3 protein: CASSYSARVGTQYF

D gene: -
V gene: TRBV7-3
clone size: many
CDR3 length: 14
J gene: TRBJ1-1
CDR3 DNA: TGTGCCAGCAGCCTCAGGGGACAGAACACTGAAGCTTTCTTT
CDR3 protein: CASSLRGQNTEAFF

D gene: TRBD1
V gene: TRBV25-1
clone size: -
CDR3 length: 18
J gene: TRBJ1-2
CDR3 DNA: TGTGCCAGCAGTGCCCTTGGGACAGGGGCCCCCTCTACCTATGGCTACACCTTC
CDR3 protein: CASSALGTGAPSTYGYTF

D gene: -
V gene: TRBV27
clone size: -
CDR3 length: 14
J gene: TRBJ2-3
CDR3 DNA: TGTGCCAGCAGTCCCCTGGACGGCACAGATACGCAGTATTTT
CDR3 protein: CASSPLDGTDTQYF

D gene: TRBD2
V gene: TRBV11-3
clone size: many
CDR3 length: 17
J gene: TRBJ2-1
CDR3 DNA: TGTGCCAGCAGCTTAGCCCTGACTAGCGGGAGGGCCAATGAGCAGTTCTTC
CDR3 protein: CASSLALTSGRANEQFF

D gene: -
V gene: TRBV11-1
clone size: -
CDR3 length: 13
J gene: TRBJ2-4
CDR3 DNA: TGTGCCAGCAGCTCCCCCCCGGGCAACATTCAGTACTTC
CDR3 protein: CASSSPPGNIQYF

D gene: -
V gene: TRBV12-3/TRBV12-4
clone size: -
CDR3 length: 16
J gene: TRBJ1-5
CDR3 DNA: TGTGCCAGCAGCCATCAACGGCCAAGGGTGAATCAGCCCCAGCATTTT
CDR3 protein: CASSHQRPRVNQPQHF

D gene: TRBD2
V gene: TRBV7-2
clone size: -
CDR3 length: 15
J gene: TRBJ2-7
CDR3 DNA: TGTGCCAGCAGCCCCCGCGGTAGCGGGCCCTACGAGCAGTACTTC
CDR3 protein: CASSPRGSGPYEQYF

D gene: -
V gene: TRBV12-5
clone size: -
CDR3 length: 13
J gene: TRBJ2-1
CDR3 DNA: TGTGCTAGTGGTTTGGGACTCTACAATGAGCAGTTCTTC
CDR3 protein: CASGLGLYNEQFF

D gene: TRBD2
V gene: TRBV7-6
clone size: many
CDR3 length: 16
J gene: TRBJ2-5
CDR3 DNA: TGTGCCAGCAGCGCCAGGAGTACTAGCGGGGGTGAAGGGCAGTACTTC
CDR3 protein: CASSARSTSGGEGQYF

D gene: TRBD2
V gene: TRBV12-3/TRBV12-4
clone size: few
CDR3 length: 17
J gene: TRBJ2-5
CDR3 DNA: TGTGCCAGCAGTCCGGGACTAGCGGGGGTCGTTCAAGAGACCCAGTACTTC
CDR3 protein: CASSPGLAGVVQETQYF

D gene: -
V gene: TRBV7-9
clone size: -
CDR3 length: 14
J gene: TRBJ2-7
CDR3 DNA: TGTGCCAGCAGCTTAGACGGGAACTCCTACGAGCAGTACTTC
CDR3 protein: CASSLDGNSYEQYF

D gene: -
V gene: TRBV24-1
clone size: -
CDR3 length: 16
J gene: TRBJ2-1
CDR3 DNA: TGTGCCACCAGTGACTCCAAGGGACTGGGATACAATGAGCAGTTCTTC
CDR3 protein: CATSDSKGLGYNEQFF

D gene: -
V gene: TRBV20-1
clone size: -
CDR3 length: 13
J gene: TRBJ1-2
CDR3 DNA: TGCAGTGCTGAAGGCGAGGAGTACTATGGCTACACCTTC
CDR3 protein: CSAEGEEYYGYTF

D gene: -
V gene: TRBV29-1
clone size: few
CDR3 length: 12
J gene: TRBJ1-1
CDR3 DNA: TGCAGCGTTGAAGAAGACGAGGCTGAAGCTTTCTTT
CDR3 protein: CSVEEDEAEAFF

D gene: TRBD1
V gene: TRBV12-3/TRBV12-4
clone size: few
CDR3 length: 15
J gene: TRBJ2-1
CDR3 DNA: TGTGCCAGCAGTACAGGGGCCCTGGCGGATAATGAGCAGTTCTTC
CDR3 protein: CASSTGALADNEQFF

D gene: -
V gene: TRBV9
clone size: -
CDR3 length: 13
J gene: TRBJ1-1
CDR3 DNA: TGTGCCAGCAGCGTAGACATGAACACTGAAGCTTTCTTT
CDR3 protein: CASSVDMNTEAFF

D gene: TRBD2
V gene: TRBV9
clone size: few
CDR3 length: 17
J gene: TRBJ2-2
CDR3 DNA: TGTGCCAGCAGCGCCAACCCGGGACTAGCGAGGACCGGGGAGCTGTTTTTT
CDR3 protein: CASSANPGLARTGELFF

D gene: -
V gene: TRBV9
clone size: once
CDR3 length: 14
J gene: TRBJ2-5
CDR3 DNA: TGTGCCAGCAGCGTGTATCCGAAGGGGGAGACCCAGTACTTC
CDR3 protein: CASSVYPKGETQYF

D gene: TRBD2
V gene: TRBV7-9
clone size: many
CDR3 length: 18
J gene: TRBJ2-1
CDR3 DNA: TGTGCCAGCAGCTTAGTGGGACGGCGGGAGCGGAGTAGAAATGAGCAGTTCTTC
CDR3 protein: CASSLVGRRERSRNEQFF

D gene: -
V gene: TRBV20-1
clone size: few
CDR3 length: 14
J gene: TRBJ1-1
CDR3 DNA: TGCAGTGCGGTACCCCAGGGAGATCGGTCTGAAGCTTTCTTT
CDR3 protein: CSAVPQGDRSEAFF

D gene: TRBD1
V gene: TRBV10-3
clone size: -
CDR3 length: 18
J gene: TRBJ2-7
CDR3 DNA: TGTGCCATCAGTGAGCCGGGACAGGGGCCGACCAGGACCTACGAGCAGTACTTC
CDR3 protein: CAISEPGQGPTRTYEQYF

D gene: TRBD2
V gene: TRBV5-1
clone size: -
CDR3 length: 17
J gene: TRBJ2-1
CDR3 DNA: TGCGCCAGCAGCTTTGGGACCGGGACTAGAGGCGTTGGTGAGCAGTTCTTC
CDR3 protein: CASSFGTGTRGVGEQFF

D gene: TRBD1
V gene: TRBV6-5
clone size: few
CDR3 length: 15
J gene: TRBJ1-2
CDR3 DNA: TGTGCCAGCAGTTCCGTCAGGGGGGGAAACTATGGCTACACCTTC
CDR3 protein: CASSSVRGGNYGYTF

D gene: TRBD2
V gene: TRBV7-6
clone size: -
CDR3 length: 15
J gene: TRBJ2-5
CDR3 DNA: TGTGCCAGCAGCTTAGAAGGTAGCGGGGATGAGACCCAGTACTTC
CDR3 protein: CASSLEGSGDETQYF

D gene: -
V gene: TRBV6-6
clone size: once
CDR3 length: 13
J gene: TRBJ1-2
CDR3 DNA: TGTGCCAGCACCCTCGACAAGACCTATGGCTACACCTTC
CDR3 protein: CASTLDKTYGYTF

D gene: -
V gene: TRBV18
clone size: -
CDR3 length: 16
J gene: TRBJ1-5
CDR3 DNA: TGTGCCAGCTCACCAAACAGGGTCGCCAGCAATCAGCCCCAGCATTTT
CDR3 protein: CASSPNRVASNQPQHF

D gene: TRBD1
V gene: TRBV14
clone size: few
CDR3 length: 15
J gene: TRBJ1-1
CDR3 DNA: TGTGCCAGCAGCCAAGAAATCCACAGGGGAGGTGAAGCTTTCTTT
CDR3 protein: CASSQEIHRGGEAFF

D gene: -
V gene: TRBV24-1
clone size: few
CDR3 length: 13
J gene: TRBJ2-1
CDR3 DNA: TGTGCCACCAGTGGTAGGGGATACAATGAGCAGTTCTTC
CDR3 protein: CATSGRGYNEQFF

D gene: -
V gene: TRBV9
clone size: -
CDR3 length: 14
J gene: TRBJ2-3
CDR3 DNA: TGTGCCAGCAGCGCAGCGACCTTTGCAGATACGCAGTATTTT
CDR3 protein: CASSAATFADTQYF

D gene: -
V gene: TRBV15
clone size: few
CDR3 length: 15
J gene: TRBJ2-3
CDR3 DNA: TGTGCCACCAGCAGTCAGGGTCGAAACACAGATACGCAGTATTTT
CDR3 protein: CATSSQGRNTDTQYF

D gene: -
V gene: TRBV4-3
clone size: -
CDR3 length: 14
J gene: TRBJ2-1
CDR3 DNA: TGCGCCAGCAGCCGCACCGACGGATACAATGAGCAGTTCTTC
CDR3 protein: CASSRTDGYNEQFF